These T cell receptor beta chains were read from a single sample in a study of early T cells in non-severe SARS-CoV-2 infection. Each CDR3 protein is one row after TCRdb ran MiXCR on the 5' RACE reads. The data show fewer than 85,000 distinct CDR3 sequences, 7.5% to 10% seen once. Source material: whole blood. The receptors originated from an adult who was a healthcare worker with PCR-confirmed SARS-CoV-2 infection or an uninfected control (not recorded which). The CDR3 runs from the conserved cysteine through the conserved F or W. Clone size, where shown, is once, few, many, or a class for clones that have expanded.

j_call clone_size v_call cdr3_aa
TRBJ2-3 many TRBV12-3/TRBV12-4 CASSLDSSDTQYF
TRBJ2-1 . TRBV7-9 CASSLGRRENNEQFF
TRBJ2-7 . TRBV20-1 CSADRVQAEQYF
TRBJ2-2 many TRBV4-1 CASSQERFTGELFF
TRBJ1-1 many TRBV6-6 CASSYHTMSWGNTEAFF
TRBJ2-5 many TRBV11-2 CASSLFETQYF
TRBJ1-2 . TRBV18 CASSPEMGGYTF
TRBJ1-5 few TRBV11-2 CASSLDQYSNQPQHF
TRBJ1-1 few TRBV12-3/TRBV12-4 CASSPGSGDTEAFF
TRBJ1-5 many TRBV27 CASTPTGLLTSNQPQHF
TRBJ2-3 few TRBV6-1 CASSERGGTDTQYF
TRBJ1-2 many TRBV28 CASSFLSGYTF
TRBJ2-3 many TRBV6-1 CASSRGRGRDAQYF
TRBJ2-1 . TRBV5-4 CASSPLPGLAGDEQFF
TRBJ2-7 many TRBV10-3 CAISQGNEQYF
TRBJ1-1 many TRBV6-7 CASRGLYTEAFF
TRBJ2-1 . TRBV7-6 CASSLYASGPANEQFF
TRBJ2-5 many TRBV30 CACRKAGGETQYF
TRBJ2-3 . TRBV2 CASTAPAGDTQYF
TRBJ1-2 many TRBV3-1 CASSPTTGYGYTF
TRBJ2-2 many TRBV4-1 CASSQVPGRAGAGELFF
TRBJ2-7 . TRBV7-3 CASSLGPGHFNEQYF
TRBJ1-6 . TRBV7-8 CASSWRGTGRDNSPLHF
TRBJ1-4 . TRBV7-9 CASSPPQGAGEKLFF
TRBJ1-5 many TRBV12-3/TRBV12-4 CASSPGQAINQPQHF
TRBJ2-1 . TRBV6-5 CASSYRTSGRSHEQFF
TRBJ1-4 many TRBV5-1 CASSPDREGEKLFF
TRBJ2-2 many TRBV5-1 CASRRGSNTGELFF
TRBJ1-6 few TRBV7-3 CASSLEVKASPLHF
TRBJ1-1 many TRBV27 CASSPGPMNTEAFF
TRBJ2-7 many TRBV20-1 CSAGEVQGAFYEQYF
TRBJ2-7 . TRBV6-5 CASSYSLPGQGAYEQYF
TRBJ2-7 . TRBV20-1 CSARRDLVSYEQYF
TRBJ1-1 few TRBV20-1 CSARAGAGSEAFF
TRBJ2-1 many TRBV20-1 CSARTGLAGLNEQFF
TRBJ2-7 many TRBV10-2 CASSEAGLGYEQYF
TRBJ2-2 many TRBV7-3 CASSLTGGAGELFF
TRBJ2-5 many TRBV20-1 CTPVGLQETQYF
TRBJ2-3 . TRBV24-1 CATSDFRATDTQYF
TRBJ2-5 few TRBV27 CASSTPSQETQYF
TRBJ1-5 few TRBV5-1 CASSEGGQGLKQPQHF
TRBJ2-2 few TRBV7-3 CASSPGAFGELFF
TRBJ2-3 many TRBV5-4 CASSLTSGRADTQYF
TRBJ2-5 few TRBV9 CASSVAAGWETQYF
TRBJ2-3 few TRBV27 CASSLVNRGTDTQYF
TRBJ2-5 few TRBV11-2 CASSPSSGGETQYF
TRBJ2-4 many TRBV7-2 CASSGQAKNIQYF
TRBJ2-3 . TRBV20-1 CSVRDISTDTQYF
TRBJ1-2 . TRBV18 CASSPPGTGRGYTF
TRBJ2-4 few TRBV20-1 CSARVLDAGPVGTKNIQYF
TRBJ1-2 few TRBV9 CASSVKPGQGVIDGGYTF
TRBJ2-7 many TRBV18 CASSVATGLGEQYF
TRBJ1-2 . TRBV6-1 CASRIGREGYTF
TRBJ1-1 . TRBV5-5 CASSHPRAEAFF
TRBJ1-3 . TRBV18 CASSPQSRSSGNTIYF
TRBJ1-2 . TRBV21-1 CASSGRQLANYGYTF